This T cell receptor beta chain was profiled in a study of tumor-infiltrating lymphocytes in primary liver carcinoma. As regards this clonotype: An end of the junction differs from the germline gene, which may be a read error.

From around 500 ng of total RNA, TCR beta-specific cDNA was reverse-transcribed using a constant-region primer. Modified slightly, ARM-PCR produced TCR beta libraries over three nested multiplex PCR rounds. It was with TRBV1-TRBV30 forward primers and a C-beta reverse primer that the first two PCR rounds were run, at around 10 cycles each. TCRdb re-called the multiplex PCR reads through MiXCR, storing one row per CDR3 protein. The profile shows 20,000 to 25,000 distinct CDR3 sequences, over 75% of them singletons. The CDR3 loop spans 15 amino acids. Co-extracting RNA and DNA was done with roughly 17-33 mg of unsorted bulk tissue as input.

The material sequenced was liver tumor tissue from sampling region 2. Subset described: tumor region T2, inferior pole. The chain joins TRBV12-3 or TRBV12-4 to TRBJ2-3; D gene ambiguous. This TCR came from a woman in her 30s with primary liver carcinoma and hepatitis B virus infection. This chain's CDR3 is CVSSFPPPRTDTQYF. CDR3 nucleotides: TGTGTCAGCAGTTTTCCCCCTCCTCGTACAGATACGCAGTATTTT.